This entry is about one TCR beta chain. This clonotype showed up just a few times. The antigen this receptor binds is unknown. There are no base qualities to consult, and no much larger clone falls within one base. The data are from a study of human T cells and chemical hapten exposure listed by TCRdb under 2021. Turning to the overall study: For sensitization, 2% DPC in acetone was applied to a 2 cm by 2 cm area of upper inner arm skin. Patients additionally received weekly therapeutic DPC doses to the scalp throughout the roughly 24-week study period. Patch testing was done on the upper back using Finn chambers containing 0.01% DPC, and results were scored after 6 days according to International Contact Dermatitis Research Group standards. Alopecia areata with under or over 50% scalp involvement, alopecia totalis and alopecia universalis were represented in the patient cohort, which was mostly female. Libraries were pooled for sequencing, and variation in per-sample TCR yields was attributed mainly to small differences in library volumes within the pool. In alopecia patients, the study followed how the peripheral blood TCR repertoire changed in vivo over primary and secondary sensitization to diphenylcyclopropenone (DPC), a hapten. Patient blood was sampled pre-sensitization (week 0) and at 2, 6 and about 24 weeks after DPC sensitization. For TCR sequencing, blood came from 25 to 35 alopecia patients at anywhere from one to four time points (pre-sensitization, 2, 6 and 24 weeks).

The intended sense of this specimen's time point label: patch test 1, 2 weeks after DPC sensitization. The treatment or condition tag for this specimen amounts to: therapeutic diphenylcyclopropenone sensitization with weekly scalp DPC. At every patch-test visit, the blood draw took place before the patch test was put on. To be eligible, patients had to be aged 18 to 70, diagnosed with alopecia and judged suitable for DPC therapy, while pregnant patients were excluded. Total RNA was extracted from unfractionated whole blood that had been collected in Tempus Blood RNA tubes. Overall study results and their limits: No change with DPC sensitization was found in the number of TCRs above 1 in 1000 frequency, and no evidence of global repertoire structure alterations was found. Because every patient had alopecia, a presumed autoimmune disease, the patients' immune response might differ from that of healthy individuals. Expanded TCRs formed significantly more large CDR3 similarity clusters than pre-sensitization or healthy control sets, consistent with antigen-driven responses. Repeated subsampling changed both the strength of the expansion versus patch-test correlation and the threshold at which the correlation became significant. A positive correlation was found between the number of PT1 expanded TCRs and patch test score, with significance reached at thresholds 8, 16 and 32 but not 4.

Receptor amplification or capture employed RACE. Sequencing used a NextSeq 500. During library preparation, unique molecular identifiers were attached to individual cDNA molecules so that TCRs could be counted quantitatively and reproducibly. From each blood RNA sample, both TCR alpha and TCR beta chains were sequenced. The authors processed their data as follows. Samples had a median of roughly 91,000 TCRs, with a range from roughly 20,000 to 690,600. V, J and CDR3 annotation of the TCR reads was performed with the Decombinator software suite. Every sample was subsampled to the same number of TCRs (28,000) for the PS versus PT1 abundance plots. Expanded TCRs were defined as absent before sensitization and observed at least eight times at the 2-week time point. TCRdb's own reprocessing of the public reads used fastp at Q25 and MiXCR and kept productive beta chains. Rows are combined by CDR3 protein, so each entry shows the most common genes and DNA. The authors' filters were not applied to this entry. The sample has fewer than 100,000 distinct CDR3 sequences on record, roughly an eighth of them singletons. In total, the top ten clones hold approximately 2.1% of the sample.

Per the germline V gene (reference sequence), GTSNPN is the CDR1 and SVGIG is the CDR2. The CDR3 runs 13 amino acids, cysteine and phenylalanine included. The kept DNA is CDR3 alone, 39 bases in frame from the first base. Trimming removed 0 bases from V and 11 bases from J, leaving 14 bases between the germline ends. The rearrangement combines TRBV30 with TRBJ1-5, and the D gene may be TRBD1, 6 bases matching. This material consisted of whole blood, taken in connection with sensitization to the hapten diphenylcyclopropenone (DPC). The clonotype was recovered from a woman between 35 and 50 years old with alopecia areata. Some clones in this sample may be carry-over from other donors' samples. The CDR3 here reads CAWSVQGLTAQHF. The sequenced DNA: TGTGCCTGGAGTGTACAGGGTCTCACGGCCCAGCATTTT.